The 2 T cell receptor beta chains given below trace back to one sample, sequenced in a study of T cell clonality in common variable immunodeficiency. Repertoires were generated with immunoSEQ multiplex PCR, while TCRdb's copy carries only in-frame clones and drops some. In total the sample includes about 37,000 clones, none of them seen once. Sequenced input: peripheral blood mononuclear cells. These receptors originate from a person aged 18 to 69 in good health.

The sample holds many counts of this clone. The read halts 3 residues ahead of the CDR3 end, with the missing end drawn from the germline J gene. The gene calls are TRBV13 and TRBJ2-2; 7 bases match TRBD1. The CDR3 is 15 amino acids. Germline trimming cut 2 bases from V and 5 bases from J; bases unmatched to any gene: 5. Per the germline V gene, CDR1 is PRHDT and CDR2 is FYEKMQ (reference sequence). The CDR3 sequence: CASSLSRTGTGELFF. The part of the CDR3 DNA that was read is TGTGCCAGCAGCTTATCGCGGACAGGAACCGGGGAG.

Turning to this clone: From the germline J gene comes the end of the CDR3, since the read stops 3 residues before it. The chain has TRBV30 and TRBJ1-1; tentatively, D is TRBD1 (5 bases). The germline gives CDR1 GTSNPN, CDR2 SVGIG (reference sequence). The CDR3 contains 11 residues. CDR3 bases read: TGTGCCTGGAGTGTAAGTAGGGGA. Its translation is CAWSVSRG. The entire CDR3 reads CAWSVSRGAFF.